This T cell receptor beta chain was sequenced in a study of cytomegalovirus exposure and HLA in healthy donors. Overall study findings and caveats: High sensitivity and specificity were reportedly achieved when the classifier diagnosed cytomegalovirus status. In a later analysis, first-cohort TCR clusters were found to tend to co-occur in the 130 or so validation repertoires.

The CDR3 has 13 residues. The ends were cut back, 1 base at V and 4 bases at J, with 6 bases in the middle. Germline lookup yields CDR1 MNHNS and CDR2 SASEGT. Details on this clone: No antigen is known for it.

The donors were part of the roughly 120-subject validation cohort, which stood apart from the 666-subject first cohort. Using immunoSEQ multiplex PCR, the repertoire was profiled, and TCRdb retains in-frame clones only, with some absent. The data show about 250,000 clones, roughly nine tenths seen once. The chain uses TRBV6-1 and TRBJ2-3; D uncertain. The source of this sequence is a man aged 18 to 29 in good health and CMV-seropositive. The sample taken for sequencing was PBMCs. The CDR3: CASSEGAPDTQYF. The CDR3 nucleotides are TGTGCCAGCAGTGAAGGGGCCCCAGATACGCAGTATTTT.